This passage covers 23 T cell receptor beta chains from one sample sequenced in a study of PD-1 blockade in classical Hodgkin lymphoma. Autologous stem cell transplantation was followed by relapse in every patient, and brentuximab vedotin exposure varied. The assay was immunoSEQ multiplex PCR, and TCRdb's table has in-frame clones only and misses some. Of under 95,000 clones in the sample, roughly 91% were seen once. Sequencing was performed on peripheral blood mononuclear cells (PBMCs), taken at baseline. The receptor source for this set is a human donor with classical Hodgkin lymphoma.

This sequence joins TRBV4-1 and TRBJ2-5; 9 nucleotides match TRBD2. Per germline, CDR1 MGHRA and CDR2 YSYEKL. The CDR3 runs 15 residues. Germline trimming cut 3 bases from V and 2 bases from J; bases unmatched to any gene: 4. The CDR3 spells CASSHLAGFQETQYF. The CDR3 coding sequence is TGCGCCAGCAGCCACCTAGCGGGATTTCAAGAGACCCAGTACTTC.

The chain carries TRBV27 and TRBJ2-7, with D unclear. The CDR3 consists of 14 residues. Between the trimmed V and J ends, which lost 0 bases and 3 bases, there was a span of 9 bases. CDR1 is MNHEY, CDR2 SMNVEV, per germline (reference sequence). For the CDR3, the DNA is TGTGCCAGCAGTTTATCGATGGGGATCTACGAGCAGTACTTC. It is translated as CASSLSMGIYEQYF.

This clone came up once. CDR3 protein: CASRELVGSYEQYF. CDR3 nucleotide sequence: TGCGCCAGCAGAGAACTAGTAGGTAGCTACGAGCAGTACTTC. This chain joins TRBV5-1 and TRBJ2-7; tentative D call: TRBD2 (5 bases). This CDR3 region has 14 residues. Germline V gene sequence: CDR1 SGHRS, CDR2 YFSETQ. V lost 5 bases, J lost 3 bases, and 15 bases lay in between.

The rearrangement joins TRBV5-4 to TRBJ2-3; 8 bases fit TRBD2. The CDR3 contains 16 residues. After removal of 4 bases from V and 6 bases from J, the junction contained 13 bases not matched to a gene. Germline V gene sequence: CDR1 SGHNT, CDR2 YYREEE (reference sequence). CDR3 in DNA: TGTGCCAGCAGCACTGGGGTAGCGGGACTTTGGGATACGCAGTATTTT. Protein: CASSTGVAGLWDTQYF.

CDR3: CASRGGSKVTQYF. The CDR3 DNA sequence: TGTGCCAGCAGAGGCGGTAGCAAGGTTACGCAGTATTTT. This rearrangement joins TRBV6-1 to TRBJ2-3; D unresolved. Germline V gene data show CDR1 as MNHNS and CDR2 as SASEGT. The V gene lost 6 bases and the J gene lost 8 bases, with 15 bases spanning the gap. CDR3 length: 13 residues.

V gene TRBV7-2 combines with J gene TRBJ2-5, with a tentative D call TRBD2 (6 bases). Germline V gives CDR1 SGHTA, CDR2 FQGNSA. This CDR3 region has 16 residues. V lost 1 base and J lost 5, with 17 bases in between. In nucleotides, the CDR3 is TGTGCCAGCAGCTTAGGGTTTTCTGGGGGGTGGGAGACCCAGTACTTC. Amino acids: CASSLGFSGGWETQYF.

This chain's CDR3 is CASSLVRGLNTEAFF. Here the CDR3 DNA reads TGTGCCAGCAGCTTAGTGCGAGGACTGAACACTGAAGCTTTCTTT. This chain connects TRBV11-2 to TRBJ1-1; no definite D call. With 1 base removed from V and 0 bases from J, the gap between germline ends came to 9 bases. The V gene's germline CDR1 is SGHAT and CDR2 FQNNGV. This CDR3 region has 15 residues.

The gene calls are TRBV6-5 and TRBJ1-4, with D possibly TRBD1 on 6 matching bases. CDR1 is MNHEY and CDR2 is SVGAGI in the germline V gene. With 6 bases removed from V and 13 bases from J, the gap between germline ends came to 15 bases. The CDR3 loop spans 12 amino acids. CDR3 DNA: TGTGCCAGCAGCAATACAGGGTTATCACTGTTTTTT. Translated, it gives CASSNTGLSLFF.

V usage is TRBV13 and J usage is TRBJ2-2; weak D call: TRBD1 (5 bases). With 5 bases removed from V and 1 base from J, the gap between germline ends came to 11 bases. This CDR3 is built from 15 residues. CDR1 is PRHDT, CDR2 FYEKMQ, per germline (reference sequence). The CDR3 bases are TGTGCCAGCAGCCTCCTAGACAGGAACACCGGGGAGCTGTTTTTT. As protein: CASSLLDRNTGELFF.

This chain links TRBV28 with TRBJ2-3, with 13 bases lining up with TRBD2. This CDR3 has 21 residues. V lost 6 bases and J lost 5; bases outside the gene matches: 23. The germline V gene has CDR1 MDHEN and CDR2 SYDVKM. Here the CDR3 reads CASSRGLAGWAPGFYRDTQYF. The CDR3 region has the DNA TGTGCCAGCAGCCGGGGACTAGCGGGATGGGCCCCAGGGTTTTACAGAGATACGCAGTATTTT.

The V gene is TRBV30, the J gene TRBJ2-7; D is ambiguous. Deletions cut 1 base from V and 4 bases from J, with 8 bases between. There are 12 residues in the CDR3. The germline V gene encodes CDR1 GTSNPN and CDR2 SVGIG (reference sequence). The CDR3 region has the DNA TGTGCCTGGAGTGGGGCAGCTTACGAGCAGTACTTC. Translating gives CAWSGAAYEQYF. Full variable domain (rest looked up from reference TRBV30 and TRBJ2-7): SQTIHQWPATLVQPVGSPLSLECTVEGTSNPNLYWYRQAAGRGLQLLFYSVGIGQISSEVPQNLSASRPQDRQFILSSKKLLLSDSGFYLCAWSGAAYEQYFGPGTRLTVT.

The rearrangement links TRBV9 to TRBJ2-7; D perhaps matches TRBD1 (6 bases). Germline assignment: CDR1 SGDLS and CDR2 YYNGEE. This CDR3 has 15 residues. V lost 5 bases to trimming and J lost 2 bases, with 17 bases between them. CDR3 residues: CASSENRVGAYEQYF. The CDR3, as DNA: TGTGCCAGCAGTGAGAACAGGGTAGGGGCCTACGAGCAGTACTTC.

The chain joins TRBV5-1 to TRBJ2-6; D unclear. CDR3 length equals 15 residues. From germline, CDR1 is SGHRS and CDR2 YFSETQ. V was cut by 0 bases and J by 1 base, with 5 bases left in between. CDR3 sequence: CASSLAVSGANVLTF. The CDR3 region has the DNA TGCGCCAGCAGCTTGGCGGTATCTGGGGCCAACGTCCTGACTTTC.

The rearrangement joins TRBV21-1 to TRBJ1-2. TRBV21-1 is designated a pseudogene. The CDR3 covers 14 residues. The CDR3 sequence is CASSAFWGNYGYTF. The CDR3, as DNA: TGTGCCAGCAGCGCATTTTGGGGGAACTATGGCTACACCTTC.

This chain joins TRBV27 and TRBJ2-7, with 7 bases lining up with TRBD1. This CDR3 is built from 15 residues. Germline CDR1 reads MNHEY; CDR2 reads SMNVEV (reference sequence). Trimming removed 5 bases from V and 3 bases from J; junction bases left unmatched: 10. The CDR3 spells CASSRGQEGFYEQYF. CDR3 bases: TGTGCCAGCAGTCGAGGACAGGAAGGCTTCTACGAGCAGTACTTC.

The rearrangement uses TRBV15 and TRBJ2-3; 14 nucleotides line up with TRBD2. V lost 3 bases to trimming and J lost 6 bases; unmatched junction nucleotides: 8. CDR1 LNHNV and CDR2 YYDKDF come from the germline V gene (reference sequence). The CDR3 covers 17 residues. CDR3 residues: CATSSPGLAGDVDTQYF. The CDR3 nucleotides are TGTGCCACCAGCAGCCCGGGACTAGCGGGAGATGTGGATACGCAGTATTTT.

The gene calls are TRBV30 and TRBJ2-7, with a tentative D call TRBD2 (5 bases). The ends were cut back, 5 bases at V and 1 base at J, with 12 bases in the middle. Germline CDR1 is GTSNPN and CDR2 is SVGIG (reference sequence). The CDR3 has 13 residues. CDR3 nucleotides: TGTGCCTGGTCGGGAAAGGTTTCCTACGAGCAGTACTTC. This translates into CAWSGKVSYEQYF.

The chain has TRBV9 and TRBJ2-3; tentative D call: TRBD2 (5 bases). Per germline, CDR1 SGDLS and CDR2 YYNGEE. V was trimmed by 7 bases and J by 3 bases, leaving 15 bases between them. CDR3 length: 14 residues. The CDR3 DNA sequence: TGTGCCAGCGGAGGACTTTACGGGACAGATACGCAGTATTTT. It specifies CASGGLYGTDTQYF. Using reference TRBV9 and TRBJ2-3 for the parts outside the CDR3, the full variable domain is DSGVTQTPKHLITATGQRVTLRCSPRSGDLSVYWYQQSLDQGLQFLIQYYNGEERAKGNILERFSAQQFPDLHSELNLSSLELGDSALYFCASGGLYGTDTQYFGPGTRLTVL.

J is TRBJ2-1 and V is TRBV11-3, with D possibly matching TRBD1 (7 bases). Germline lookup yields CDR1 SGHNT and CDR2 YENEEA. CDR3 length: 16 residues. V lost 6 bases and J 4 bases, leaving 19 bases between the germline ends. The CDR3 sequence is CASRTETGEAYNEQFF. The DNA of the CDR3 is TGTGCCAGCAGAACTGAAACAGGGGAGGCGTACAATGAGCAGTTCTTC.

This clone was counted once. The rearrangement uses TRBV28 and TRBJ2-5; a possible D gene is TRBD1 (5 bases). Trimming shortened V by 8 bases and J by 1 base, and 14 bases separated the two germline ends. Germline assignment: CDR1 MDHEN and CDR2 SYDVKM. The CDR3 runs 14 residues. The CDR3 is CASGQDTLQETQYF. The CDR3 DNA reads TGTGCCAGCGGTCAGGACACGCTCCAAGAGACCCAGTACTTC. The variable domain in full, completed from reference TRBV28 and TRBJ2-5, reads DVKVTQSSRYLVKRTGEKVFLECVQDMDHENMFWYRQDPGLGLRLIYFSYDVKMKEKGDIPEGYSVSREKKERFSLILESASTNQTSMYLCASGQDTLQETQYFGPGTRLLVL.

The chain uses TRBV5-1 and TRBJ2-7; D remains ambiguous. The CDR3 has 13 residues. V was clipped by 3 bases and J by 3 bases, with 10 bases between them. Per germline, CDR1 SGHRS and CDR2 YFSETQ. The DNA of the CDR3 is TGCGCCAGCAGCTCGCGCCCCGACTACGAGCAGTACTTC. Protein sequence: CASSSRPDYEQYF.

This clone came up once. The rearrangement links TRBV2 to TRBJ2-2; TRBD1 matches at 7 bases. Germline-derived CDR1 and CDR2 are SNHLY and FYNNEI. The CDR3 spans 15 residues. Unmatched junction bases numbered 4, after V lost 6 bases and J lost 0 bases. CDR3 sequence (DNA): TGTGCCAGCAGCCAACAGGGGTCGAACACCGGGGAGCTGTTTTTT. Translation gives CASSQQGSNTGELFF.

Notes on this clone: A read error may produce the germline difference seen at one junction end. The rearrangement links TRBV6-4 to TRBJ2-7; D unclear. Germline V CDR1 and CDR2: MRHNA, SNTAGT. The CDR3 is made up of 9 amino acids. This CDR3 reads CASSDVKNF. CDR3 DNA: TGTGCCAGCAGTGATGTAAAGAACTTC.